This TCR beta chain was sequenced in a study of blood T cell repertoires in COVID-19. Study summary: Donors in the United States, Italy and Spain gave samples during acute or convalescent COVID-19. PBMCs, B-cell-depleted T cells, or T cells provided the cDNA or gDNA that made up the material.

Authors' data handling: Scientists estimated how many nucleated cells there were by amplifying reference gene primers. The table came from immunoSEQ multiplex PCR; TCRdb's copy has only in-frame clones and leaves some out. V and J calls and clone size follow that table, whereas D and trimming were derived from the DNA. The sample yields a few hundred thousand clones, about 87% seen once. Participants were aged about 18 to 100 years, lived in 20 to 25 US areas, and enrolled virtually. Germline assignment: CDR1 MNHEY and CDR2 SMNVEV (reference sequence). This CDR3 spans 15 amino acids. V dropped 7 bases and J dropped 9; count of bases not matched to a gene: 15.

The receptor was isolated from a man aged 18 to 35 with acute COVID-19. The chain has TRBV27 and TRBJ2-7; 10 bases fit TRBD2. Sample: PBMCs or T cells enriched from blood (not recorded which). The CDR3 DNA follows: TGTGCCAGCACCCAACTAGCGGGAAATCCCGGCGGGCAGTACTTC. Its translation: CASTQLAGNPGGQYF.